The 6 T cell receptor beta chains below were found in one sample sequenced in a study of shared clonotypes between healthy human individuals. Data came from immunoSEQ multiplex PCR; TCRdb stores just in-frame clones and leaves some out. The data show around 2.5 million clones, 93% seen once. Sequencing used naive CD4+ T cells from PBMCs. Documented subset: CD45RA+ positively selected. These receptors all stem from a young man in good health. Some clones in this sample may be carry-over from other donors' samples.

The table lists this clone with a count of one. Other DNA sequences in the same sample also yield this CDR3. The rearrangement links TRBV28 to TRBJ2-5; D is uncertain. CDR3 length equals 11 residues. Germline assignment: CDR1 MDHEN and CDR2 SYDVKM. Trimming cost V 5 bases and J 3 bases, with 4 bases left between them. The CDR3 loop reads CASSIEETQYF. CDR3 DNA sequence: TGTGCCAGCAGTATTGAAGAGACCCAGTACTTC.

The chain recombines TRBV11-2 with TRBJ2-2; 9 positions agree with TRBD2. With V trimmed by 4 bases and J by 3 bases, 6 bases remained unmatched. The CDR3 sequence is 16 residues long. CDR1 is SGHAT and CDR2 is FQNNGV in the germline V gene. The CDR3 reads CASSYVAGVDTGELFF. The CDR3 DNA sequence: TGTGCCAGCAGCTATGTAGCGGGAGTGGACACCGGGGAGCTGTTTTTT. The whole variable domain, remainder taken from reference TRBV11-2 and TRBJ2-2, is EAGVAQSPRYKIIEKRQSVAFWCNPISGHATLYWYQQILGQGPKLLIQFQNNGVVDDSQLPKDRFSAERLKGVDSTLKIQPAKLEDSAVYLCASSYVAGVDTGELFFGEGSRLTVL.

This chain connects TRBV25-1 to TRBJ1-2; TRBD1 aligns across 10 bases. Germline values: CDR1 MGHDK, CDR2 SYGVNS. V was clipped by 4 bases and J by 8 bases; unmatched bases: 10. CDR3 size: 15 residues. CDR3 sequence reads: CASSAPGTGVKGYTF. CDR3 DNA sequence: TGTGCCAGCAGTGCCCCCGGGACAGGGGTTAAAGGCTACACCTTC.

This chain uses TRBV10-3 with TRBJ2-5, with 8 bases lining up with TRBD2. The germline V gene encodes CDR1 ENHRY and CDR2 SYGVKD. V trimming: 3 bases; J trimming: 5 bases; junction bases outside the gene matches: 8. This CDR3 contains 15 residues. CDR3: CAISERRTSPETQYF. The DNA for the CDR3 is TGTGCCATCAGTGAAAGGAGGACTAGCCCGGAGACCCAGTACTTC.

The CDR3 bases are TGTGCCAGCAGTGGGGCGGGGAGAGGGCGGGGAACTGAAGCTTTCTTT. Translation gives CASSGAGRGRGTEAFF. The chain recombines TRBV28 with TRBJ1-1; maybe TRBD1 (5 bases). This CDR3 contains 16 residues. Germline-derived CDR1 and CDR2 are MDHEN and SYDVKM. V dropped 5 bases and J dropped 5 bases, with 21 bases sitting between them.

The chain recombines TRBV7-3 with TRBJ2-1; 14 bases map to TRBD2. J gave up 8 bases and V 0 bases, and 3 bases lay outside the gene matches. The CDR3 covers 16 residues. From germline, CDR1 is SGHTA and CDR2 FQGTGA. The CDR3 DNA reads as TGTGCCAGCAGCTTAACGGGACTAGCGGGAGCACATGAGCAGTTCTTC. This codes for CASSLTGLAGAHEQFF.